These 27 T cell receptor beta chains were all obtained from the same sample, sequenced in a study of T cell repertoires in cytomegalovirus infection. TCRdb itself ran the reads through MiXCR, one entry per CDR3 protein. This sample yields hundreds of thousands of distinct CDR3 sequences, of which around 30% are seen a single time; roughly 13% belongs to the top ten. What these receptors recognize is not known. The sample was cultured CD8+ T cells from PBMCs, taken from culture after CMV antigen stimulation. The receptors derive from a human donor in good health (CMV status not recorded). Some clones in this sample may be carry-over from other donors' samples.

This clonotype showed up just a few times. The chain carries TRBV6-8 and TRBJ2-7; D might be TRBD1 (5 bases). Per the germline V gene, CDR1 is MNHGY and CDR2 is SAAAGT. CDR3 length equals 13 residues. The V gene lost 0 bases and the J gene lost 9 bases, with 12 bases spanning the gap. Here the CDR3 reads CASSYSRGAGQYF. CDR3 DNA sequence: TGTGCCAGCAGTTACTCGCGTGGGGCCGGGCAGTACTTC.

This clonotype was seen a few times. The gene calls are TRBV6-5 and TRBJ1-4, with D unresolved. This CDR3 comprises 13 residues. Trimming pared 0 bases from V and 7 bases from J, leaving 6 bases between. Germline CDR1 and CDR2: MNHEY and SVGAGI. This chain's CDR3 is CASSYSGGEKLFF. CDR3 coding DNA: TGTGCCAGCAGTTACTCAGGCGGTGAAAAACTGTTTTTT.

V usage is TRBV6-2 or TRBV6-3 and J usage is TRBJ1-1, with D possibly matching TRBD1 (5 bases). The CDR3 sequence is 14 residues long. CDR1 MNHEY and CDR2 SVGEGT come from the germline V gene. Trimming took 5 bases from V and 6 from J, leaving 16 bases between them. In DNA form, the CDR3 reads TGTGCCAGCAGTGATCGGGGCTTGAGGCCTGAAGCTTTCTTT. As protein: CASSDRGLRPEAFF.

The chain uses TRBV6-1 and TRBJ2-1; D remains unclear. Germline V lookup: CDR1 MNHNS, CDR2 SASEGT. The CDR3 consists of 16 residues. V shed 2 bases and J shed 8 bases, with 19 bases lying between them. The CDR3 sequence: CASSEFRVALVDEQFF. The CDR3 region has the DNA TGTGCCAGCAGTGAATTCCGGGTCGCCTTGGTCGATGAGCAGTTCTTC.

The V and J genes are TRBV29-1 and TRBJ1-1; possible D gene TRBD1, 6 bases. Germline values: CDR1 SQVTM, CDR2 ANQGSEA. This CDR3 has 12 amino acids. Trimming removed 8 bases at V and 7 bases at J, with 17 bases between. The CDR3 coding sequence is TGCAGCACCTTTTCAGGGACAAGTGAAGCTTTCTTT. Protein sequence: CSTFSGTSEAFF.

On this clonotype itself: One end of the junction is discordant with germline, which a read error may explain. V is TRBV4-1 and J is TRBJ2-1; D is possibly TRBD2 (5 bases). This CDR3 is 14 amino acids long. Germline V gene sequence: CDR1 MGHRA, CDR2 YSYEKL. The CDR3 loop reads CASSHPAAYNEQFF. In DNA form, the CDR3 reads TGCGCCAGTAGCCACCCAGCGGCGTACAATGAGCAGTTCTTC.

This chain links TRBV5-6 with TRBJ2-7, with D unresolved. In germline, CDR1 is SGHDT, CDR2 YYEEEE. This CDR3 contains 15 residues. The V end lost 0 bases, the J end lost 1 base, and 11 bases lay between the germline ends. The CDR3 reads CASSLGGLGSYEQYF. For the CDR3, the DNA is TGTGCCAGCAGCTTGGGTGGGCTCGGGTCCTACGAGCAGTACTTC.

This clonotype was seen a handful of times. This chain joins TRBV19 and TRBJ1-1; unclear D gene. The V and J ends lost 1 base and 11 bases respectively, with 8 bases between them. From germline, CDR1 is LNHDA and CDR2 SQIVND (reference sequence). The CDR3 sequence is 11 residues long. The CDR3 sequence: CASSIGRNAFF. CDR3 DNA: TGTGCCAGTAGTATAGGCCGGAATGCTTTCTTT.

This clonotype appeared a few times. The chain combines TRBV4-1 with TRBJ2-7, with D perhaps assigned TRBD1 or TRBD2 (5 bases each). Germline V lookup: CDR1 MGHRA, CDR2 YSYEKL. V was cut by 0 bases and J by 1 base, with 22 bases left in between. The CDR3 has 19 amino acids. This CDR3 is CASSQEIGSTGVTSYEQYF. In DNA, the CDR3 is TGCGCCAGCAGCCAAGAGATAGGGAGTACAGGAGTAACTTCCTACGAGCAGTACTTC.

CDR3 sequence reads: CSVEGAGIYNEQFF. The CDR3 DNA follows: TGCAGCGTTGAAGGCGCAGGAATATACAATGAGCAGTTCTTC. The genes are TRBV29-1 and TRBJ2-1; D is unclear. Per germline, CDR1 SQVTM and CDR2 ANQGSEA. Trimming shortened V by 1 base and J by 4 bases, and 11 bases separated the two germline ends. This CDR3 region has 14 residues.

This rearrangement joins TRBV7-9 to TRBJ2-3; 9 bases align to TRBD2. The germline gives CDR1 SEHNR, CDR2 FQNEAQ (reference sequence). V dropped 0 bases and J dropped 4; count of bases not matched to a gene: 5. The CDR3 is 16 residues long. This chain's CDR3 is CASSLAGSGGPDTQYF. The CDR3 region has the DNA TGTGCCAGCAGCTTAGCAGGCAGCGGGGGGCCAGATACGCAGTATTTT.

This clonotype appeared many times. The J gene is TRBJ2-2, the V gene TRBV2; D might be TRBD1 (5 bases). Germline values: CDR1 SNHLY, CDR2 FYNNEI. The CDR3 runs 15 residues. V lost 3 bases and J 6 bases, leaving 14 bases between the germline ends. As DNA, the CDR3 is TGTGCCAGCAGTGAGCCTCGGACAATGGCCGGGGAGCTGTTTTTT. It encodes CASSEPRTMAGELFF.

This chain joins TRBV20-1 and TRBJ1-5; the D is unclear. The CDR3 extends over 15 amino acids. The germline V gene encodes CDR1 DFQATT and CDR2 SNEGSKA (reference sequence). V was cut by 0 bases and J by 6 bases, with 15 bases left in between. The CDR3 DNA is TGCAGTGCTAGAGATCCCCAGCTTCTGGGTCAGCCCCAGCATTTT. This gives the protein CSARDPQLLGQPQHF.

This rearrangement joins TRBV12-3 or TRBV12-4 to TRBJ2-2, with D possibly being TRBD1 or TRBD2 (5 bases each). This CDR3 spans 14 amino acids. The ends were cut back, 6 bases at V and 8 bases at J, with 16 bases in the middle. The CDR3 DNA follows: TGTGCCAGCAGCACCCCCGAGGGGCCAGGGGAGCTGTTTTTT. This codes for CASSTPEGPGELFF.

This clonotype was seen only a few times. The chain employs TRBV7-9 and TRBJ2-7; the D gene is possibly TRBD1 (5 bases). With 2 bases removed from V and 0 bases from J, the gap between germline ends came to 14 bases. The CDR3 has 16 amino acids. Germline CDR1 SEHNR, CDR2 FQNEAQ (reference sequence). The CDR3: CASSLSTGPGSYEQYF. The CDR3 coding sequence is TGTGCCAGCAGCTTATCAACAGGACCCGGCTCCTACGAGCAGTACTTC. The full variable domain, rest sourced from reference TRBV7-9 and TRBJ2-7, is DTGVSQNPRHKITKRGQNVTFRCDPISEHNRLYWYRQTLGQGPEFLTYFQNEAQLEKSRLLSDRFSAERPKGSFSTLEIQRTEQGDSAMYLCASSLSTGPGSYEQYFGPGTRLTVT.

The chain links TRBV7-4 to TRBJ2-1, with D possibly matching TRBD2 (5 bases). There are 16 residues in the CDR3. The ends were cut back, 6 bases at V and 3 bases at J, with 18 bases in the middle. The V gene's germline CDR1 is SGHVT and CDR2 SQSDAQ. The CDR3 nucleotides read TGTGCCAGCAGTTTCCCCGGGGTTCCTTTCTACAATGAGCAGTTCTTC. Residues: CASSFPGVPFYNEQFF.

This chain joins TRBV5-6 and TRBJ1-3; D gene unclear. The CDR3 runs to 14 residues. CDR1 and CDR2 (germline): SGHDT, YYEEEE. Deletions cut 7 bases from V and 0 bases from J, with 11 bases between. The CDR3 loop is CASLMGNSGNTIYF. The CDR3 nucleotides are TGTGCCAGCCTTATGGGGAACTCTGGAAACACCATATATTTT.

This clonotype was observed a single time. The chain uses TRBV2 and TRBJ2-7; D gene unclear. Germline V lookup: CDR1 SNHLY, CDR2 FYNNEI. There are 13 residues in the CDR3. CDR3 residues: CASSESVGYEQHV. The CDR3 DNA is TGTGCCAGCAGTGAATCCGTAGGCTACGAGCAGCACGTC.

This clonotype appeared many times. The chain has TRBV19 and TRBJ2-1; no clear D. V was clipped by 1 base and J by 6 bases, with 1 base between them. The V gene's germline CDR1 is LNHDA and CDR2 SQIVND (reference sequence). The CDR3 runs to 11 residues. CDR3 nucleotides: TGTGCCAGTAGTATAGGCAATGAGCAGTTCTTC. As protein: CASSIGNEQFF.

In nucleotides, the CDR3 is TGTGCCAGCAGTTTCTACCCAGGGGACAGCTACACAGATACGCAGTATTTT. Translated: CASSFYPGDSYTDTQYF. The rearrangement joins TRBV27 to TRBJ2-3; 7 nucleotides match TRBD1. This CDR3 spans 17 amino acids. Germline-derived CDR1 and CDR2 are MNHEY and SMNVEV (reference sequence). V was pared by 3 bases and J by 2 bases, with 11 bases of the junction left unmatched.

For this clonotype: The junction shows a germline mismatch at one end, possibly a read error. This chain connects TRBV7-4 to TRBJ2-2; 10 bases line up with TRBD1. Germline V gene lookup returns CDR1 SGHVT and CDR2 SQSDAQ. This CDR3 has 15 residues. The CDR3 nucleotides read TGTGTCAGCAGCGGGACAGGGGCTATCACCGGGGAGCTGTTTTTT. Protein sequence: CVSSGTGAITGELFF.

The gene calls are TRBV27 and TRBJ2-1; 9 bases are a match to TRBD1. V shed 5 bases, J shed 4 bases, and the junction held 6 bases outside the gene matches. The CDR3 length is 15 residues. The germline V gene encodes CDR1 MNHEY and CDR2 SMNVEV (reference sequence). The CDR3 region is CASSLSTGGYNEQFF. The CDR3 DNA sequence: TGTGCCAGCAGTCTCTCGACAGGGGGATACAATGAGCAGTTCTTC.

The rearrangement joins TRBV28 to TRBJ2-2; unclear D gene. The CDR3 has 16 amino acids. Per germline, CDR1 MDHEN and CDR2 SYDVKM. Trimming left V 6 bases short and J 6 bases short, with 20 bases between. This chain's CDR3 is CASSLEVKFRSGELFF. In DNA, the CDR3 is TGTGCCAGCAGCCTTGAGGTGAAGTTTCGCTCCGGGGAGCTGTTTTTT. Together with reference TRBV28 and TRBJ2-2, the CDR3 gives the full variable domain: DVKVTQSSRYLVKRTGEKVFLECVQDMDHENMFWYRQDPGLGLRLIYFSYDVKMKEKGDIPEGYSVSREKKERFSLILESASTNQTSMYLCASSLEVKFRSGELFFGEGSRLTVL.

This clonotype has ten or more counts. The chain uses TRBV7-6 and TRBJ2-1; 10 bases fit TRBD2. The CDR3 runs 18 residues. Losses at the gene ends were 4 bases for V and 7 bases for J; bases not matched to a gene: 16. Germline V gives CDR1 SGHVS, CDR2 FNYEAQ. As DNA, the CDR3 is TGTGCCAGCAGCTGGACTAGCGGACCCCCTCGTCGGGGGAATGAGCAGTTCTTC. Encoded protein: CASSWTSGPPRRGNEQFF.

This clonotype was picked up a small number of times. The chain carries TRBV12-5 and TRBJ2-7; weak D call: TRBD2 (7 bases). CDR1 and CDR2 (germline): LGHNT, FRNRAP. The ends were cut back, 4 bases at V and 4 bases at J, with 17 bases in the middle. This CDR3 is 15 amino acids long. CDR3 sequence: CASGSLGGAKYEQYF. In DNA, the CDR3 is TGTGCTAGTGGTTCCCTGGGGGGGGCGAAATACGAGCAGTACTTC.

This clonotype was seen a handful of times. This rearrangement joins TRBV6-2 or TRBV6-3 to TRBJ2-7, with D possibly TRBD2 on 6 matching bases. The CDR3 is 15 residues long. The V gene's germline CDR1 is MNHEY and CDR2 SVGEGT. Trimming cost V 6 bases and J 4 bases, with 19 bases left between them. The CDR3, as DNA: TGTGCCAGCAGCCAAACCGGGAGCAAAACGTACGAGCAGTACGTC. Translation gives CASSQTGSKTYEQYV.

This clonotype occurred a few times. This chain links TRBV27 with TRBJ1-2; 8 positions match TRBD1. The V segment lost 3 bases and the J segment 5 bases; nucleotides outside the gene matches: 5. Germline V gene lookup returns CDR1 MNHEY and CDR2 SMNVEV (reference sequence). CDR3 length equals 14 residues. CDR3 coding DNA: TGTGCCAGCAGTTTTACAGGGGGGAATTATGGCTACACCTTC. Residues: CASSFTGGNYGYTF.